The next 24 T cell receptor beta chains were all read from a single sample in a study of T cells in localized non-small cell lung cancer. Sequenced by immunoSEQ multiplex PCR; TCRdb stores in-frame clones only, minus some. The repertoire holds around 20,000 clones, with around 85% as singletons. The sequenced sample was peripheral blood, obtained before any cancer treatment. The receptors derive from a woman aged 35 to 75 with stage I lung adenocarcinoma.

The V and J genes are TRBV6-4 and TRBJ2-1; 8 positions agree with TRBD2. The V gene end was trimmed by 6 bases and the J gene end by 5 bases; junction bases not matched to a gene: 9. Per the germline V gene, CDR1 is MRHNA and CDR2 is SNTAGT. The CDR3 runs to 15 residues. The CDR3 DNA sequence: TGTGCCAGCAGCCGGGAGGGCAGGGAGAACAATGAGCAGTTCTTC. Its translation is CASSREGRENNEQFF.

The chain uses TRBV6-6 and TRBJ1-1; D perhaps matches TRBD1 (6 bases). V lost 5 bases to trimming and J lost 5 bases, with 21 bases between them. Germline V CDR1 and CDR2: MNHNY, SVGAGI (reference sequence). The CDR3 runs 16 residues. The chain's CDR3 is CASSPGEDRFDTEAFF. The DNA for the CDR3 is TGTGCCAGCAGTCCAGGTGAAGACAGGTTTGATACTGAAGCTTTCTTT.

The V and J genes are TRBV2 and TRBJ2-4, with D tentatively TRBD1 (5 bases). Trimming left V 5 bases short and J 9 bases short, with 20 bases between. The CDR3 consists of 15 residues. Germline CDR1 and CDR2: SNHLY and FYNNEI. The DNA of the CDR3 is TGTGCCAGCAGTCCCAGTGGTACAGGCGGCTTCATTCAGTACTTC. Translation: CASSPSGTGGFIQYF.

J is TRBJ1-2 and V is TRBV9; 8 bases fit TRBD1. The CDR3 spans 15 residues. V was pared by 2 bases and J by 2 bases, with 5 bases of the junction left unmatched. Germline V gene data show CDR1 as SGDLS and CDR2 as YYNGEE. The CDR3 protein is CASSVGQELNYGYTF. CDR3 coding DNA: TGTGCCAGCAGCGTGGGACAGGAACTAAACTATGGCTACACCTTC.

The CDR3 DNA sequence: TGTGCCAGCAGCTACAAAACCTACAGGGCGCTAGGATCACCCCTCCACTTT. Protein product: CASSYKTYRALGSPLHF. The rearrangement joins TRBV5-6 to TRBJ1-6; a possible D gene is TRBD1 (6 bases). V lost 3 bases and J lost 10, with 23 bases in between. The CDR3 totals 17 residues. Germline loops: CDR1 SGHDT, CDR2 YYEEEE.

The V gene is TRBV28, the J gene TRBJ1-2; weak D call: TRBD1 (6 bases). V lost 6 bases and J 14 bases, leaving 28 bases between the germline ends. CDR1 and CDR2 from the germline V gene are MDHEN and SYDVKM. CDR3 length: 15 residues. The CDR3 sequence: CASSLHRAPGRLYTF. CDR3 DNA: TGTGCCAGCAGCCTCCACAGGGCCCCAGGACGGCTATATACCTTC.

J is TRBJ2-7 and V is TRBV7-2; no clear D. The CDR3 sequence is 15 residues long. The germline V gene encodes CDR1 SGHTA and CDR2 FQGNSA. Trimming left V 2 bases short and J 4 bases short, with 15 bases between. This CDR3 reads CASSLMAELIYEQYF. In DNA form, the CDR3 reads TGTGCCAGCAGCTTAATGGCAGAGTTAATTTACGAGCAGTACTTC.

The chain employs TRBV5-1 and TRBJ2-3; 9 positions agree with TRBD2. Germline trimming cut 6 bases from V and 3 bases from J; bases unmatched to any gene: 11. Germline V gives CDR1 SGHRS, CDR2 YFSETQ. CDR3 length: 16 residues. CDR3 region: CASTRGASGATDTQYF. CDR3 nucleotides: TGCGCCAGCACCCGGGGGGCTAGCGGGGCTACAGATACGCAGTATTTT.

A word on this clone: A read error may be the cause here, since a much bigger clone is one base away. The chain joins TRBV6-4 to TRBJ2-6; the D is unclear. The ends were cut back, 2 bases at V and 0 bases at J, with 2 bases in the middle. This CDR3 has 14 amino acids. Germline V CDR1 and CDR2: MRHNA, SNTAGT. The CDR3 coding sequence is TGTGCCAGCAGTGACAACTCTGGGGCCAACGTCCTGACTTTC. This encodes CASSDNSGANVLTF.

The chain has TRBV14 and TRBJ1-1; D might be TRBD1 (6 bases). The CDR3 runs 15 residues. CDR1 is SGHDN, CDR2 FVKESK, per germline. V shed 3 bases and J shed 3 bases, with 14 bases lying between them. CDR3 nucleotide sequence: TGTGCCAGCAGCCAGAACAGGGCCGGGGACACTGAAGCTTTCTTT. It translates to CASSQNRAGDTEAFF.

The CDR3 is CASSPRKDQGSGTEAFF. The CDR3 bases are TGTGCCAGCAGCCCCCGAAAGGACCAGGGTTCGGGCACTGAAGCTTTCTTT. V is TRBV21-1 and J is TRBJ1-1; TRBD1, the table's D call, lacks a check against the DNA. TRBV21-1 constitutes a pseudogene. The CDR3 length is 17 residues.

The J gene is TRBJ2-2, the V gene TRBV7-3, with 9 bases fitting TRBD1. The CDR3 covers 17 residues. Germline CDR1 SGHTA, CDR2 FQGTGA. With V trimmed by 4 bases and J by 6 bases, 12 bases remained unmatched. The DNA for the CDR3 is TGTGCCAGCAGCTCCTACCTGGGACAGGGAGGGTCCGGGGAGCTGTTTTTT. It codes for CASSSYLGQGGSGELFF. The full variable domain, rest sourced from reference TRBV7-3 and TRBJ2-2, is GAGVSQTPSNKVTEKGKYVELRCDPISGHTALYWYRQSLGQGPEFLIYFQGTGAADDSGLPNDRFFAVRPEGSVSTLKIQRTERGDSAVYLCASSSYLGQGGSGELFFGEGSRLTVL.

V usage is TRBV20-1 and J usage is TRBJ2-5; D unclear. Trimming took off 4 bases at V and 5 bases at J, with 8 bases between the two ends. This CDR3 spans 11 amino acids. Germline lookup yields CDR1 DFQATT and CDR2 SNEGSKA (reference sequence). CDR3 region: CSATGSETQYF. The CDR3 DNA follows: TGCAGTGCTACTGGGTCGGAGACCCAGTACTTC.

This clone was detected only once. The chain combines TRBV7-3 with TRBJ2-2; D remains ambiguous. Germline CDR1 and CDR2: SGHTA and FQGTGA. The CDR3 contains 13 residues. The V end was cut by 6 bases, the J end by 2 bases, with 7 bases between. Here the CDR3 reads CASSQTNTGELFF. The DNA for the CDR3 is TGTGCCAGCAGTCAAACTAACACCGGGGAGCTGTTTTTT. Supplemented by reference TRBV7-3 and TRBJ2-2, the full variable domain reads GAGVSQTPSNKVTEKGKYVELRCDPISGHTALYWYRQSLGQGPEFLIYFQGTGAADDSGLPNDRFFAVRPEGSVSTLKIQRTERGDSAVYLCASSQTNTGELFFGEGSRLTVL.

CDR3 nucleotide sequence: TGTGCCAGCAGCTTGTATGGAATTAACTATGGCTACACCTTC. Residues: CASSLYGINYGYTF. The chain uses TRBV5-6 and TRBJ1-2; D unclear. Germline lookup yields CDR1 SGHDT and CDR2 YYEEEE. The CDR3 runs to 14 residues. The V gene lost 1 base and the J gene lost 1 base, with 8 bases spanning the gap.

The chain couples TRBV18 to TRBJ1-3, with a tentative D call TRBD1 (6 bases). CDR1 KGHSH and CDR2 LQKENI come from the germline V gene. V lost 8 bases, J lost 1 base, and 18 bases lay in between. This CDR3 has 16 amino acids. CDR3 region: CASHRNAQGSGNTIYF. CDR3 bases: TGTGCCAGCCATCGAAACGCACAGGGATCTGGAAACACCATATATTTT.

The rearrangement links TRBV11-2 to TRBJ1-5; D gene ambiguous. Germline V gene sequence: CDR1 SGHAT, CDR2 FQNNGV. Trimming shortened V by 1 base and J by 5 bases, and 6 bases separated the two germline ends. This CDR3 has 13 residues. The CDR3: CASSLVWDQPQHF. The CDR3, as DNA: TGTGCCAGCAGCTTAGTTTGGGATCAGCCCCAGCATTTT.

The gene calls are TRBV10-2 and TRBJ2-2, with 8 bases fitting TRBD1. The ends lost 6 bases at V and 6 bases at J; junction bases unmatched: 9. Germline CDR1 and CDR2: WSHSY and SAAADI. The CDR3 runs 15 residues. DNA for the CDR3: TGCGCCAGCAGAGGACAGGGTTTCAGGGCCGGGGAGCTGTTTTTT. The encoded protein is CASRGQGFRAGELFF.

V usage is TRBV5-4 and J usage is TRBJ2-2; 7 bases map to TRBD2. The CDR3 has 16 residues. V was clipped by 6 bases and J by 2 bases; unmatched bases: 10. Germline assignment: CDR1 SGHNT and CDR2 YYREEE (reference sequence). CDR3 protein: CASTPAAGDNTGELFF. For the CDR3, the DNA is TGTGCCAGCACCCCTGCTGCGGGAGACAACACCGGGGAGCTGTTTTTT. Filled out from reference TRBV5-4 and TRBJ2-2, the complete variable domain reads ETGVTQSPTHLIKTRGQQVTLRCSSQSGHNTVSWYQQALGQGPQFIFQYYREEENGRGNFPPRFSGLQFPNYSSELNVNALELDDSALYLCASTPAAGDNTGELFFGEGSRLTVL.

By proportion, this clone is medium-sized (0.01 to 0.1%). This chain uses TRBV25-1 with TRBJ1-2, with D possibly TRBD1 on 5 matching bases. Germline loops: CDR1 MGHDK, CDR2 SYGVNS. This CDR3 region has 13 residues. Trimming shortened V by 7 bases and J by 8 bases, and 17 bases separated the two germline ends. CDR3 nucleotide sequence: TGTGCCAGCATCGACAGCTCGATGGGAGGCTACACCTTC. This encodes CASIDSSMGGYTF.

Written as DNA, the CDR3 is TGTGCCAGCAGTTTAGTGGGGTCAGGGGGCCGGGACACTGAAGCTTTCTTT. Amino acid sequence: CASSLVGSGGRDTEAFF. The rearrangement uses TRBV27 and TRBJ1-1; 8 positions match TRBD1. The germline V gene has CDR1 MNHEY and CDR2 SMNVEV (reference sequence). The CDR3 runs 17 residues. J was trimmed by 3 bases and V by 2 bases; bases with no gene match: 11.

This rearrangement joins TRBV5-4 to TRBJ2-3; 7 nucleotides line up with TRBD1. Germline CDR1 and CDR2: SGHNT and YYREEE (reference sequence). This CDR3 is 15 amino acids long. Trimming at V came to 2 bases and at J to 0 bases, leaving 3 bases not matched to a gene. The CDR3 is CASSLQGPSTDTQYF. The DNA for the CDR3 is TGTGCCAGCAGCTTACAGGGGCCTAGCACAGATACGCAGTATTTT.

About this clone itself: This sample also contains other DNA sequences that code for the same CDR3. The rearrangement joins TRBV6-5 to TRBJ1-2, with D uncertain. Trimming took 0 bases from V and 8 from J, leaving 10 bases between them. CDR3 length: 13 amino acids. Germline loops: CDR1 MNHEY, CDR2 SVGAGI. The CDR3 DNA reads TGTGCCAGCAGTTACTCGCAACTGAGGGGCTACACCTTC. This codes for CASSYSQLRGYTF.

The chain combines TRBV7-7 with TRBJ2-3, with 7 bases that match TRBD2. CDR3 length: 16 residues. CDR1 is SSHAT and CDR2 is FNYEAQ in the germline V gene (reference sequence). V lost 6 bases, J lost 0 bases, and 9 bases stayed unmatched. CDR3: CASSLRPGLSTDTQYF. CDR3 bases: TGTGCCAGCAGTCTAAGGCCGGGACTAAGCACAGATACGCAGTATTTT.